The 2 T cell receptor beta chains given below trace back to one sample, sequenced in a study of T cells expressing NK-cell markers. TCRdb reprocessed the 5' RACE reads, keeping one entry per CDR3 protein, no DNA. Here the sample table reports some 140,000 distinct CDR3 sequences. The material sequenced was blood T cells: a sorted CD56 or NKG2C T cell subset, CD4+ or CD8+ T cells, or bulk PBMC T cells (not recorded which). These receptors originate from a woman between 45 and 65 years old in good health.

The genes are TRBV15 and TRBJ2-3; TCRdb selects TRBD1, and the lack of DNA leaves this call unchecked. The CDR3 is 16 residues long. CDR1 and CDR2 (germline): LNHNV, YYDKDF (reference sequence). The CDR3 spells CATSRERGREKDTQYF.

The rearrangement links TRBV9 to TRBJ2-3; TCRdb calls TRBD1, which cannot be checked without DNA. This CDR3 region has 17 residues. CDR1 is SGDLS, CDR2 YYNGEE, per germline. This CDR3 reads CASSAPTGTGSSDTQYF.